The text below deals with one TCR beta chain. The data stem from a study of PD-L1 blockade in urothelial cancer. Time point meaning: pretreatment peripheral blood. Assay: immunoSEQ multiplex PCR; the TCRdb copy retains only in-frame clones and omits some. The data show 60,000 to 75,000 clones, approximately 86% seen once. In germline, CDR1 is LGHNT, CDR2 FRNRAP. This CDR3 region has 16 residues. V lost 6 bases, J lost 9 bases, and 27 bases lay in between. This chain connects TRBV12-5 to TRBJ2-7, with a possible D match to TRBD1 (6 bases). The TCR sequence derives from a man in his 60s with urothelial cancer. This sample comprised PBMCs, obtained around atezolizumab (anti-PD-L1) treatment. The CDR3 loop reads CASGPVTGIRPPRQYF. The DNA of the CDR3 is TGTGCTAGTGGGCCTGTAACAGGGATAAGGCCCCCTAGGCAGTACTTC.